This TCR beta chain derives from a study of T cells after yellow fever vaccination. Study outcomes and limitations: Within FACS-sorted repertoires, abundant clonotypes contaminating from the bulk population could be present.

In making TCR cDNA, 5'RACE template switching added a universal primer site and UMIs to it. MiXCR, applied by TCRdb to the 5' RACE reads, yields one record per CDR3 protein. The sample gives under 400,000 distinct CDR3 sequences, around a tenth of which show up once; roughly 18% is in the top ten. Turning to this clonotype: Its matching antigen is unknown.

The source is a man younger than 35 who received the YFV17D yellow fever vaccine. The sequencing used PBMCs, collected on the day of the first yellow fever vaccination.

The CDR3: CASSQDQGNNQPQHF. In nucleotides, the CDR3 is TGTGCCAGCAGCCAAGATCAGGGAAACAATCAGCCCCAGCATTTT. This chain connects TRBV4-2 to TRBJ1-5; D is possibly TRBD1 (5 bases). In germline, CDR1 is LGHNA, CDR2 YNFKEQ. The CDR3 runs 15 residues. With 0 bases removed from V and 3 bases from J, the gap between germline ends came to 9 bases.